This T cell receptor (beta chain) came from a study of T cell responses to AZD1222 COVID-19 vaccine. Only in-frame clones appear in the TCRdb table, and some are missing; sequencing was by immunoSEQ multiplex PCR. The sample holds around 100,000 clones; around 87% are singletons and the top ten take 4.2%. This CDR3 has 13 residues. Germline CDR1 reads SQVTM; CDR2 reads ANQGSEA. V was pared by 5 bases and J by 4 bases, with 5 bases of the junction left unmatched. V and J are TRBV29-1 and TRBJ1-3; TRBD1 agrees at 7 bases. This sequence originates from an adult in good health. The sample in question was peripheral blood, obtained on day 0 of MenACWY control vaccination. The CDR3, as DNA: TGCAGCGTTCGACAGGGAGGGGGAAACACCATATATTTT. This translates into CSVRQGGGNTIYF. Full variable domain (outside the CDR3, taken from reference TRBV29-1 and TRBJ1-3): SAVISQKPSRDICQRGTSLTIQCQVDSQVTMMFWYRQQPGQSLTLIATANQGSEATYESGFVIDKFPISRPNLTFSTLTVSNMSPEDSSIYLCSVRQGGGNTIYFGEGSWLTVV.